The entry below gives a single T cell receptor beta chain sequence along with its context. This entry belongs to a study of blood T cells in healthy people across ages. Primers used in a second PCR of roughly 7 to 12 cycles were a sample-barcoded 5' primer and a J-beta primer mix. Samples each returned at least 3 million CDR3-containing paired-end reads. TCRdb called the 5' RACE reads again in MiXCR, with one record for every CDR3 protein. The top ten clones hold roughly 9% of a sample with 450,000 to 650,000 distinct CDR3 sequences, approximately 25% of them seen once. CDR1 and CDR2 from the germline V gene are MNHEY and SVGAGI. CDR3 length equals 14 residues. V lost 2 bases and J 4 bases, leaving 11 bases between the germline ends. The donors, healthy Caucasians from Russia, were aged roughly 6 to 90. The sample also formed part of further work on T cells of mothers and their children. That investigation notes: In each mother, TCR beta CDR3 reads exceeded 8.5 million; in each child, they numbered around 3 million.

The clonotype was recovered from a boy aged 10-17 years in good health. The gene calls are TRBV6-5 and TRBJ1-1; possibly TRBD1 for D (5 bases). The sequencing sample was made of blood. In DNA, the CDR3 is TGTGCCAGCAGTTACGGGGGGGAATTCACTGAAGCTTTCTTT. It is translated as CASSYGGEFTEAFF.